The following is a T cell receptor (beta chain) sequence with its context. In the original workflow: Quantification of nucleated cells was approximated via reference gene primer amplification. Data came from immunoSEQ multiplex PCR; TCRdb stores just in-frame clones and leaves some out. D and trimming were read from the DNA, whereas the V and J calls and clone size are those reported in that table. The sample carries over 60,000 clones, approximately 80% recorded once. The data belong to a study of blood T cell repertoires in COVID-19. CDR1 SGHRS and CDR2 YFSETQ come from the germline V gene. The CDR3 is 14 amino acids. Deletions cut 4 bases from V and 7 bases from J, with 17 bases between.

This chain links TRBV5-1 with TRBJ1-1; possible D gene TRBD1, 6 bases. The material sequenced was peripheral blood. The origin of this receptor is a human donor in a cohort sampled during active COVID-19. CDR3 amino acids: CASSLRDTLDEAFF. The CDR3 region has the DNA TGCGCCAGCAGCCTCCGGGACACCCTAGATGAAGCTTTCTTT.